This T cell receptor beta chain was found in a study of Ad26.COV2.S vaccination and SARS-CoV-2 variants. As for the study in general: In the study, Ad26.COV2.S was injected intramuscularly once, or twice 56 days apart. Points from the study as a whole: It is possible that the TCR breadth and depth analyses underestimated the total T cell responses.

The protocol was immunoSEQ multiplex PCR, while the TCRdb copy is restricted to in-frame clones and leaves out a portion. This sample yields 300,000 to 350,000 clones, of which around 84% are seen a single time; roughly 1.9% belongs to the top ten. Indicated treatment: some 20 received Ad26.COV2.S at low or high dose, single or two shots; about 5 received placebo; per-sample allocation not given. Vaccine and placebo recipients were sampled on day 63 after the first injection. An adult aged 18-55 years in Boston served as the donor. In the case of this clone: The antigen is undetermined.

The CDR3 has 16 residues. V shed 5 bases and J shed 3 bases, with 15 bases lying between them. The germline CDR1 and CDR2 sequences are KGHDR and SFDVKD. Sample: peripheral blood, taken in a trial of Ad26.COV2.S vaccine versus placebo. This receptor was identified in a person between 18 and 59 years old who received the Ad26.COV2.S COVID-19 vaccine or a placebo. V gene TRBV24-1 combines with J gene TRBJ2-2; tentative D call: TRBD1 (7 bases). The DNA for the CDR3 is TGTGCCACCAGTGCCGCGGAGGGGGCGTACACCGGGGAGCTGTTTTTT. Its protein is CATSAAEGAYTGELFF.